These 15 T cell receptor beta chains share one sample of origin, sequenced in a study of T cell repertoires in cytomegalovirus infection. TCRdb passed the reads through MiXCR, listing each CDR3 protein once. The sample carries 150,000 to 180,000 distinct CDR3 sequences, 23% recorded once. Sequencing input: PBMCs. Receptor source: a human donor in good health (CMV status not recorded). Some clones in this sample may be carry-over from other donors' samples.

This clonotype was seen a few times. This sequence joins TRBV6-2 or TRBV6-3 and TRBJ2-3; D gene ambiguous. This CDR3 contains 14 residues. V lost 2 bases and J lost 2, with 8 bases in between. CDR1 and CDR2 (germline): MNHEY, SVGEGT. CDR3 sequence reads: CASSYTFVTDTQYF. CDR3 DNA sequence: TGTGCCAGCAGTTACACCTTCGTCACAGATACGCAGTATTTT.

This clonotype was detected a few times. The chain couples TRBV3-1 to TRBJ2-7; 7 bases fit TRBD2. With 0 bases clipped from V and 9 bases from J, the junction kept 11 bases outside the gene matches. This CDR3 has 15 amino acids. Germline V CDR1 and CDR2: LGHDT, YNNKEL (reference sequence). Here the CDR3 reads CASSQDLRLAVGQYF. CDR3 bases: TGTGCCAGCAGCCAAGATCTGCGACTAGCTGTCGGGCAGTACTTC.

This clonotype was seen ten or more times. J is TRBJ2-2 and V is TRBV7-6; 7 bases match TRBD1. After removal of 4 bases from V and 1 base from J, the junction contained 3 bases not matched to a gene. This CDR3 is built from 15 residues. Germline assignment: CDR1 SGHVS and CDR2 FNYEAQ. In nucleotides, the CDR3 is TGTGCCAGCAGCTCTTGGACAGGGAACACCGGGGAGCTGTTTTTT. Its protein product is CASSSWTGNTGELFF.

The J gene is TRBJ2-5, the V gene TRBV7-2; D is tentatively TRBD1 or TRBD2 (5 bases each). V shed 0 bases and J shed 2 bases, with 10 bases lying between them. The germline CDR1 and CDR2 sequences are SGHTA and FQGNSA. The CDR3 consists of 15 residues. CDR3 DNA: TGTGCCAGCAGCTTAGCGGGGACGGAACAAGAGACCCAGTACTTC. Protein product: CASSLAGTEQETQYF.

This clonotype was observed a handful of times. The rearrangement links TRBV7-8 to TRBJ2-1; D might be TRBD1 or TRBD2, each matching 5 bases. V lost 1 base, J lost 5 bases, and 9 bases lay in between. CDR1 and CDR2 (germline): SGHVS, FQNEAQ. This CDR3 has 14 amino acids. As DNA, the CDR3 is TGTGCCAGCAGCTTAGTGGGACGGGACAATGAGCAGTTCTTC. Protein: CASSLVGRDNEQFF.

This clonotype has more than one count but fewer than ten. The V gene is TRBV11-2, the J gene TRBJ2-3, with D perhaps matching TRBD2 (6 bases). Looked up from germline, CDR1 is SGHAT and CDR2 is FQNNGV. V lost 3 bases and J 4 bases, leaving 17 bases between the germline ends. The CDR3 runs to 16 residues. In DNA, the CDR3 is TGTGCCAGCAGCTTTCAGCCCCCGCCGGGGGCAGATACGCAGTATTTT. Translated: CASSFQPPPGADTQYF.

CDR3 region: CASSQSSGESYEQYF. CDR3 DNA: TGTGCCAGCAGCCAGAGTAGCGGGGAGTCCTACGAGCAGTACTTC. This chain uses TRBV14 with TRBJ2-7, with 8 bases fitting TRBD2. Germline-derived CDR1 and CDR2 are SGHDN and FVKESK. J gave up 1 base and V 3 bases, and 5 bases lay outside the gene matches. The CDR3 runs 15 residues.

This clonotype has at least ten counts. The chain combines TRBV7-8 with TRBJ2-1, with TRBD2 matching 8 bases. Unmatched junction bases numbered 9, after V lost 6 bases and J lost 5 bases. The CDR3 spans 15 residues. The germline V gene has CDR1 SGHVS and CDR2 FQNEAQ. CDR3 amino acids: CASRHTSGGDNEQFF. CDR3 coding DNA: TGTGCCAGCAGGCATACTAGCGGAGGGGACAATGAGCAGTTCTTC.

The rearrangement joins TRBV5-8 to TRBJ2-7, with 10 bases lining up with TRBD1. CDR1 is SGHTS and CDR2 is YDEGEE in the germline V gene. CDR3 length: 15 residues. V dropped 2 bases and J dropped 2; count of bases not matched to a gene: 4. The CDR3 DNA reads TGTGCCAGCAGCTTATACGGGACAGGGGCCTACGAGCAGTACTTC. Translation gives CASSLYGTGAYEQYF.

This clonotype was detected ten times or more. This rearrangement joins TRBV7-9 to TRBJ1-1; D is possibly TRBD1 (6 bases). CDR3 size: 14 residues. Trimming cost V 5 bases and J 2 bases, with 12 bases left between them. Germline values: CDR1 SEHNR, CDR2 FQNEAQ (reference sequence). CDR3 sequence reads: CASSILGQNTEAFF. CDR3 nucleotides: TGTGCCAGCAGCATTTTGGGACAAAACACTGAAGCTTTCTTT.

This sequence joins TRBV27 and TRBJ1-4; D is ambiguous. The CDR3 contains 14 residues. V shed 2 bases and J shed 1 base, with 5 bases lying between them. Germline-derived CDR1 and CDR2 are MNHEY and SMNVEV (reference sequence). The CDR3 spells CASSLRGTNEKLFF. In DNA form, the CDR3 reads TGTGCCAGCAGTTTACGTGGAACTAATGAAAAACTGTTTTTT.

This chain links TRBV25-1 with TRBJ1-1, with TRBD1 identical over 11 bases. This CDR3 region has 14 residues. CDR1 is MGHDK and CDR2 is SYGVNS in the germline V gene. The junction had 6 bases not matched to a gene; V was cut back by 8 bases and J by 4 bases. CDR3 nucleotides: TGTGCCAGCTTGGACAGGGGGCAGGGCACTGAAGCTTTCTTT. Its protein is CASLDRGQGTEAFF.

This clonotype was counted many times. The V and J genes are TRBV7-8 and TRBJ2-1; possibly TRBD2 for D (6 bases). Trimming cost V 9 bases and J 5 bases, with 14 bases left between them. Per germline, CDR1 SGHVS and CDR2 FQNEAQ. This CDR3 spans 13 amino acids. CDR3 amino acids: CASSIRGNNEQFF. CDR3 DNA: TGTGCCAGTTCGATACGGGGGAACAATGAGCAGTTCTTC.

This clonotype has at least ten counts. The V gene is TRBV7-9, the J gene TRBJ1-2; 8 nucleotides align to TRBD1. The germline gives CDR1 SEHNR, CDR2 FQNEAQ (reference sequence). V dropped 4 bases and J dropped 6; count of bases not matched to a gene: 13. This CDR3 is built from 16 residues. CDR3 bases: TGTGCCAGCAGCTCTACAACCGGGACAGGCAATAATGGCTACACCTTC. This codes for CASSSTTGTGNNGYTF.

The sample holds many counts of this clonotype. The chain has TRBV6-2 or TRBV6-3 and TRBJ2-1; TRBD2 matches 10 bases. Germline V gives CDR1 MNHEY, CDR2 SVGEGT. V gave up 10 bases and J gave up 7 bases; unmatched junction bases: 10. This CDR3 region has 14 residues. CDR3 in DNA: TGTGCCACCAGGCTAGCGGGAGACCGAAATGAGCAGTTCTTC. It encodes CATRLAGDRNEQFF.